The 9 T cell receptor beta chains below come from one sample, sequenced in a study of OX40 agonist ivuxolimab in advanced cancers. Produced via immunoSEQ multiplex PCR; TCRdb's table is partial and in-frame only. The data show roughly 93,000 clones, 84% seen once. This sample comprised CD4+ or CD8+ T cells sorted from blood, obtained in a trial of the OX40 agonist ivuxolimab. Receptor source: an adult with an advanced solid tumor such as melanoma, head and neck, liver or kidney cancer.

The rearrangement uses TRBV7-9 and TRBJ1-1; D not certain. This CDR3 contains 15 residues. Germline V gene data show CDR1 as SEHNR and CDR2 as FQNEAQ (reference sequence). V lost 5 bases and J lost 0, with 13 bases in between. The CDR3 DNA follows: TGTGCCAGCAGCGACGGGCAGCAGCTGAACACTGAAGCTTTCTTT. Protein: CASSDGQQLNTEAFF.

The chain employs TRBV7-9 and TRBJ1-1, with 10 bases fitting TRBD1. With 5 bases clipped from V and 11 bases from J, the junction kept 14 bases outside the gene matches. In germline, CDR1 is SEHNR, CDR2 FQNEAQ (reference sequence). The CDR3 has 15 amino acids. The CDR3 sequence: CASSPWDRGVVGAFF. The CDR3 DNA sequence: TGTGCCAGCAGCCCCTGGGACAGGGGCGTCGTCGGGGCTTTCTTT.

CDR3: CASSEAGRGLAGGDTQYF. CDR3 sequence (DNA): TGTGCCAGCAGTGAAGCGGGGAGGGGGCTAGCGGGAGGTGATACGCAGTATTTT. V is TRBV6-1 and J is TRBJ2-3; TRBD2 matches at 11 bases. From germline, CDR1 is MNHNS and CDR2 SASEGT. CDR3 length: 18 amino acids. With V trimmed by 0 bases and J by 6 bases, 11 bases remained unmatched.

The chain is built from TRBV7-9 and TRBJ2-7, with a possible D match to TRBD1 (5 bases). V lost 3 bases and J lost 0, with 9 bases in between. CDR3 length: 14 residues. CDR1 SEHNR and CDR2 FQNEAQ come from the germline V gene (reference sequence). CDR3: CASSLTERSYEQYF. The CDR3 nucleotides are TGTGCCAGCAGCTTGACAGAACGCTCCTACGAGCAGTACTTC.

The chain is built from TRBV6-5 and TRBJ1-1; D not certain. The CDR3 totals 11 residues. V gave up 5 bases and J gave up 6 bases, with 7 bases separating them. In germline, CDR1 is MNHEY, CDR2 SVGAGI. The DNA of the CDR3 is TGTGCCAGCAGTGCCGGCCCTGAAGCTTTCTTT. Encoded protein: CASSAGPEAFF.

This clone appeared once. The V call is TRBV27, the J call TRBJ1-2; 9 bases are a match to TRBD1. The CDR3 loop spans 14 amino acids. In germline, CDR1 is MNHEY, CDR2 SMNVEV (reference sequence). The V gene end was trimmed by 5 bases and the J gene end by 2 bases; junction bases not matched to a gene: 3. The CDR3 region is CASSLTGGNYGYTF. CDR3 DNA sequence: TGTGCCAGCAGTCTGACAGGGGGGAACTATGGCTACACCTTC.

The chain is built from TRBV2 and TRBJ1-2, with a tentative D call TRBD1 (5 bases). CDR1 and CDR2 (germline): SNHLY, FYNNEI. The CDR3 has 13 residues. Trimming took off 3 bases at V and 4 bases at J, with 9 bases between the two ends. DNA of the CDR3: TGTGCCAGCAGTGAGTCGGGGACCTATGGCTACACCTTC. Translation gives CASSESGTYGYTF.

V gene TRBV7-2 combines with J gene TRBJ1-2; 8 bases are a match to TRBD1. Germline lookup yields CDR1 SGHTA and CDR2 FQGNSA. J gave up 6 bases and V 2 bases, and 14 bases lay outside the gene matches. The CDR3 is 17 amino acids. The CDR3 protein is CASSLTYRQGRVNGYTF. In DNA form, the CDR3 reads TGTGCCAGCAGCTTAACCTACCGACAGGGGAGGGTTAATGGCTACACCTTC.

The rearrangement links TRBV11-2 to TRBJ2-2, with D possibly TRBD1 on 5 matching bases. Germline V gene sequence: CDR1 SGHAT, CDR2 FQNNGV. This CDR3 has 15 residues. V gave up 10 bases and J gave up 2 bases, with 17 bases separating them. CDR3 loop: CATSRTPKNTGELFF. The CDR3 nucleotides read TGTGCCACCTCCCGGACACCTAAAAACACCGGGGAGCTGTTTTTT.